What follows are 28 T cell receptor beta chains derived from one specimen sequenced in a study of Ad26.COV2.S vaccination and SARS-CoV-2 variants. The treatment: around 19 received Ad26.COV2.S at low or high dose, single or two shots; about 5 received placebo; per-sample allocation not given. Material that was analyzed had been drawn on day 63 after the first vaccine or placebo injection. TCRdb keeps only in-frame clones here, not all; method: immunoSEQ multiplex PCR. The sample contains about 350,000 clones, roughly 84% of which appear only once. The source material was peripheral blood, sampled in a trial of Ad26.COV2.S vaccine versus placebo. The receptors originated from a person between 18 and 59 years old who received the Ad26.COV2.S COVID-19 vaccine or a placebo.

This clone was observed a single time. The chain uses TRBV10-2 and TRBJ2-1; D not resolved. Trimming took 6 bases from V and 9 from J, leaving 15 bases between them. CDR3 length: 13 residues. Germline-derived CDR1 and CDR2 are WSHSY and SAAADI. In nucleotides, the CDR3 is TGCGCCAGCAGCTTGCTAGTCAAGGTTGAGCAGTTCTTC. Amino acids: CASSLLVKVEQFF.

V is TRBV30 and J is TRBJ2-5, with 7 bases identical to TRBD2. The germline gives CDR1 GTSNPN, CDR2 SVGIG (reference sequence). The CDR3 is 13 residues long. Trimming cost V 3 bases and J 5 bases; bases outside gene matches: 6. As DNA, the CDR3 is TGTGCCTGGAGAAGGGGAGGGCTGGAGACCCAGTACTTC. Translating it yields CAWRRGGLETQYF.

V and J are TRBV9 and TRBJ2-2; D ambiguous. The CDR3 spans 15 residues. Germline V gene data show CDR1 as SGDLS and CDR2 as YYNGEE. V was clipped by 4 bases and J by 7 bases, with 17 bases between them. CDR3 residues: CASSYRGPKDGELFF. The CDR3 region has the DNA TGTGCCAGCAGCTACCGCGGACCCAAGGACGGGGAGCTGTTTTTT.

The chain is built from TRBV30 and TRBJ1-1, with no clear D. The V end lost 2 bases, the J end lost 5 bases, and 9 bases lay between the germline ends. The germline V gene encodes CDR1 GTSNPN and CDR2 SVGIG (reference sequence). The CDR3 runs to 12 residues. This CDR3 is CAWSSWGTEAFF. The CDR3 region has the DNA TGTGCCTGGAGTAGCTGGGGTACTGAAGCTTTCTTT.

The chain employs TRBV19 and TRBJ2-1, with D tentatively TRBD1 or TRBD2 (5 bases each). There are 17 residues in the CDR3. The ends were cut back, 1 base at V and 0 bases at J, with 13 bases in the middle. Germline loops: CDR1 LNHDA, CDR2 SQIVND (reference sequence). The CDR3, as DNA: TGTGCCAGTAGTATAGGAGGCCCAGGGAGCTCCTACAATGAGCAGTTCTTC. Translated, it gives CASSIGGPGSSYNEQFF.

The rearrangement joins TRBV19 to TRBJ2-1, with TRBD2 matching over 12 bases. CDR3 length: 13 amino acids. After removal of 2 bases from V and 10 bases from J, the junction contained 0 bases not matched to a gene. The germline gives CDR1 LNHDA, CDR2 SQIVND (reference sequence). The CDR3 is CASSITSGREQFF. CDR3 DNA sequence: TGTGCCAGTAGTATAACTAGCGGGAGGGAGCAGTTCTTC.

The chain links TRBV5-6 to TRBJ1-5; 7 bases line up with TRBD1. CDR3 size: 15 residues. The germline V gene has CDR1 SGHDT and CDR2 YYEEEE. J lost 6 bases, V lost 0 bases, and 6 bases had no gene match. The CDR3 nucleotides are TGTGCCAGCAGCTTGGGAGGGGGCCGTGGTCAGCCCCAGCATTTT. It specifies CASSLGGGRGQPQHF.

As DNA, the CDR3 is TGTGCCAGCAGCCCTACGTGGTCAGGCGAGCAGTTCTTC. Its translation is CASSPTWSGEQFF. The chain carries TRBV3-1 (or the pseudogene TRBV3-2) and TRBJ2-1; D is uncertain. Trimming shortened V by 4 bases and J by 10 bases, and 14 bases separated the two germline ends. CDR1 LGHDT and CDR2 YNNKEL come from the germline V gene (reference sequence). CDR3 length: 13 amino acids.

The chain carries TRBV5-1 and TRBJ2-6; no firm D call. CDR3 length equals 16 residues. V was shortened by 0 bases and J by 2 bases, with 9 bases between the two germline ends. The germline V gene encodes CDR1 SGHRS and CDR2 YFSETQ. Here the CDR3 reads CASSLDHTPGANVLTF. Written as DNA, the CDR3 is TGCGCCAGCAGCTTGGATCATACACCTGGGGCCAACGTCCTGACTTTC. Full variable domain (remainder filled in from reference TRBV5-1 and TRBJ2-6): KAGVTQTPRYLIKTRGQQVTLSCSPISGHRSVSWYQQTPGQGLQFLFEYFSETQRNKGNFPGRFSGRQFSNSRSEMNVSTLELGDSALYLCASSLDHTPGANVLTFGAGSRLTVL.

This chain links TRBV5-1 with TRBJ2-3, with a weak D call TRBD2 (6 bases). Per the germline V gene, CDR1 is SGHRS and CDR2 is YFSETQ. This CDR3 contains 15 residues. V shed 5 bases and J shed 5 bases, with 18 bases lying between them. The CDR3 DNA reads as TGCGCCAGCAGGGCCGGCGGGGCCCCTGGAGATACGCAGTATTTT. It yields the protein CASRAGGAPGDTQYF.

In its sample, this clone was seen a few times. The rearrangement joins TRBV28 to TRBJ2-1; 8 nucleotides agree with TRBD2. Germline loops: CDR1 MDHEN, CDR2 SYDVKM. This CDR3 contains 16 residues. Losses at the gene ends were 5 bases for V and 4 bases for J; bases not matched to a gene: 10. The CDR3 bases are TGTGCCAGCAGTCCCCCTGCCAGCGGGGGATACAATGAGCAGTTCTTC. This codes for CASSPPASGGYNEQFF. The complete variable domain, with remaining parts taken from reference TRBV28 and TRBJ2-1, reads DVKVTQSSRYLVKRTGEKVFLECVQDMDHENMFWYRQDPGLGLRLIYFSYDVKMKEKGDIPEGYSVSREKKERFSLILESASTNQTSMYLCASSPPASGGYNEQFFGPGTRLTVL.

The genes are TRBV15 and TRBJ2-3; D unresolved. Looked up from germline, CDR1 is LNHNV and CDR2 is YYDKDF (reference sequence). Trimming stripped 4 bases from V and 4 bases from J, with 12 bases between. This CDR3 spans 14 amino acids. In DNA, the CDR3 is TGTGCCACCAGCACGGGCAGGCAGGCAGATACGCAGTATTTT. It yields the protein CATSTGRQADTQYF.

V and J are TRBV5-4 and TRBJ2-7; D unresolved. The V end lost 0 bases, the J end lost 6 bases, and 13 bases lay between the germline ends. Per the germline V gene, CDR1 is SGHNT and CDR2 is YYREEE (reference sequence). The CDR3 sequence is 14 residues long. CDR3 DNA sequence: TGTGCCAGCAGCTTGGCCCCCACCCCGCTCGAGCAGTACTTC. Its protein is CASSLAPTPLEQYF.

The J gene is TRBJ2-7, the V gene TRBV27, with 9 bases that match TRBD1. In germline, CDR1 is MNHEY, CDR2 SMNVEV (reference sequence). The junction had 9 bases not matched to a gene; V was cut back by 7 bases and J by 5 bases. This CDR3 spans 14 amino acids. Written as DNA, the CDR3 is TGTGCCAGCAATCAACAGGGGGCATGGAACGAGCAGTACTTC. It translates to CASNQQGAWNEQYF.

This sequence joins TRBV6-4 and TRBJ2-1; a weak D match, TRBD2 (5 bases). The V and J ends lost 6 bases and 9 bases respectively, with 21 bases between them. This CDR3 spans 15 amino acids. Looked up from germline, CDR1 is MRHNA and CDR2 is SNTAGT. The CDR3 is CASSAISSYVSEQFF. The CDR3 DNA reads TGTGCCAGCAGCGCTATTTCTAGCTACGTGAGTGAGCAGTTCTTC.

Here the CDR3 reads CASSLEGNTEAFF. DNA of the CDR3: TGTGCCAGCAGCTTAGAGGGGAACACTGAAGCTTTCTTT. The V and J genes are TRBV7-2 and TRBJ1-1, with D unresolved. Germline V gives CDR1 SGHTA, CDR2 FQGNSA. Trimming left V 1 base short and J 1 base short, with 4 bases between. This CDR3 has 13 residues.

The chain has TRBV7-2 and TRBJ2-3; D is perhaps TRBD1 or TRBD2 (5 bases each). Trimming took off 1 base at V and 4 bases at J, with 15 bases between the two ends. This CDR3 region has 16 residues. CDR1 and CDR2 from the germline V gene are SGHTA and FQGNSA. The CDR3 coding sequence is TGTGCCAGCAGCTTAGGGGGAGCTCTCAGGGCAGATACGCAGTATTTT. Encoded protein: CASSLGGALRADTQYF.

V gene TRBV18 combines with J gene TRBJ2-4; possible D gene TRBD1, 6 bases. This CDR3 comprises 16 residues. Trimming took off 0 bases at V and 3 bases at J, with 12 bases between the two ends. The germline CDR1 and CDR2 sequences are KGHSH and LQKENI. The CDR3 region has the DNA TGTGCCAGCTCACCACCAGGGACAAATATCAAAAACATTCAGTACTTC. Translating gives CASSPPGTNIKNIQYF.

This chain uses TRBV3-1 (or the pseudogene TRBV3-2) with TRBJ2-7; either TRBD1 or TRBD2 may supply D (5 bases each). Germline V gene data show CDR1 as LGHDT and CDR2 as YNNKEL (reference sequence). V dropped 5 bases and J dropped 6 bases, with 11 bases sitting between them. The CDR3 is made up of 12 amino acids. The CDR3 DNA follows: TGTGCCAGCAGCTTATGGGGGAGCGAGCAGTACTTC. Translation gives CASSLWGSEQYF.

In nucleotides, the CDR3 is TGTGCCAGCAGTTCCTACACACCGGGTTGGATCCACGAGCAGTACTTC. This encodes CASSSYTPGWIHEQYF. V usage is TRBV27 and J usage is TRBJ2-7; D remains unclear. The CDR3 is 16 residues long. CDR1 and CDR2 (germline): MNHEY, SMNVEV (reference sequence). V dropped 4 bases and J dropped 5 bases, with 21 bases sitting between them.

The rearrangement links TRBV4-3 to TRBJ2-2; TRBD2 matches 12 bases. The J segment lost 1 base and the V segment lost 1 base, leaving 7 bases of the junction unmatched. This CDR3 comprises 19 residues. Germline loops: CDR1 LGHNA, CDR2 YSLEER. The DNA for the CDR3 is TGCGCCAGCAGCCAAGCCTTACTACTAGCGGGAGGGAACACCGGGGAGCTGTTTTTT. Protein: CASSQALLLAGGNTGELFF.

This chain uses TRBV12-3 or TRBV12-4 with TRBJ1-2; no reliable D call. V was pared by 2 bases and J by 2 bases, with 6 bases between. The CDR3 totals 13 residues. The DNA of the CDR3 is TGTGCCAGCAGTTTAAGTGGGAACTATGGCTACACCTTC. This gives the protein CASSLSGNYGYTF.

The chain employs TRBV18 and TRBJ2-5, with TRBD2 matching 9 bases. This CDR3 has 15 residues. From germline, CDR1 is KGHSH and CDR2 LQKENI. Germline trimming cut 0 bases from V and 5 bases from J; bases unmatched to any gene: 4. The DNA of the CDR3 is TGTGCCAGCTCACCACCGCGCGGGGGGGGCGAGACCCAGTACTTC. This codes for CASSPPRGGGETQYF.

This clone was recorded a few times. The rearrangement links TRBV14 to TRBJ2-7; 8 bases match TRBD1. Per germline, CDR1 SGHDN and CDR2 FVKESK. The trim removed 3 bases at V and 3 bases at J, leaving 1 base unmatched. This CDR3 is 13 amino acids long. CDR3 in DNA: TGTGCCAGCAGCCACGACAGGGGCTACGAGCAGTACTTC. Protein product: CASSHDRGYEQYF.

This clone has only one observation. This chain joins TRBV19 and TRBJ2-1; a weak D match, TRBD2 (7 bases). Germline V CDR1 and CDR2: LNHDA, SQIVND (reference sequence). V was pared by 5 bases and J by 2 bases, with 19 bases between. The CDR3 has 17 amino acids. CDR3 amino acids: CASSQMVGGGAYNEQFF. The CDR3 DNA reads TGTGCCAGTAGTCAAATGGTGGGAGGGGGAGCCTACAATGAGCAGTTCTTC.

The chain has TRBV5-1 and TRBJ1-1, with D unclear. The CDR3 is made up of 14 amino acids. CDR1 is SGHRS, CDR2 YFSETQ, per germline. Trimming took off 5 bases at V and 0 bases at J, with 11 bases between the two ends. CDR3 protein: CASRLEAMNTEAFF. The CDR3 DNA reads TGCGCCAGCAGATTAGAGGCTATGAACACTGAAGCTTTCTTT.

J is TRBJ2-7 and V is TRBV29-1, with D unresolved. Germline lookup yields CDR1 SQVTM and CDR2 ANQGSEA. With 6 bases removed from V and 4 bases from J, the gap between germline ends came to 10 bases. There are 11 residues in the CDR3. The CDR3 DNA reads TGCAGCGTGCAAAAAAGTTACGAGCAGTACTTC. Protein product: CSVQKSYEQYF.

This clone was counted many times. The chain joins TRBV5-6 to TRBJ1-1, with D unclear. The V gene lost 1 base and the J gene lost 0 bases, with 10 bases spanning the gap. Germline-derived CDR1 and CDR2 are SGHDT and YYEEEE. The length of the CDR3 is 15 residues. The CDR3 is CASSLPPGMNTEAFF. The CDR3 region has the DNA TGTGCCAGCAGCTTGCCCCCGGGGATGAACACTGAAGCTTTCTTT.